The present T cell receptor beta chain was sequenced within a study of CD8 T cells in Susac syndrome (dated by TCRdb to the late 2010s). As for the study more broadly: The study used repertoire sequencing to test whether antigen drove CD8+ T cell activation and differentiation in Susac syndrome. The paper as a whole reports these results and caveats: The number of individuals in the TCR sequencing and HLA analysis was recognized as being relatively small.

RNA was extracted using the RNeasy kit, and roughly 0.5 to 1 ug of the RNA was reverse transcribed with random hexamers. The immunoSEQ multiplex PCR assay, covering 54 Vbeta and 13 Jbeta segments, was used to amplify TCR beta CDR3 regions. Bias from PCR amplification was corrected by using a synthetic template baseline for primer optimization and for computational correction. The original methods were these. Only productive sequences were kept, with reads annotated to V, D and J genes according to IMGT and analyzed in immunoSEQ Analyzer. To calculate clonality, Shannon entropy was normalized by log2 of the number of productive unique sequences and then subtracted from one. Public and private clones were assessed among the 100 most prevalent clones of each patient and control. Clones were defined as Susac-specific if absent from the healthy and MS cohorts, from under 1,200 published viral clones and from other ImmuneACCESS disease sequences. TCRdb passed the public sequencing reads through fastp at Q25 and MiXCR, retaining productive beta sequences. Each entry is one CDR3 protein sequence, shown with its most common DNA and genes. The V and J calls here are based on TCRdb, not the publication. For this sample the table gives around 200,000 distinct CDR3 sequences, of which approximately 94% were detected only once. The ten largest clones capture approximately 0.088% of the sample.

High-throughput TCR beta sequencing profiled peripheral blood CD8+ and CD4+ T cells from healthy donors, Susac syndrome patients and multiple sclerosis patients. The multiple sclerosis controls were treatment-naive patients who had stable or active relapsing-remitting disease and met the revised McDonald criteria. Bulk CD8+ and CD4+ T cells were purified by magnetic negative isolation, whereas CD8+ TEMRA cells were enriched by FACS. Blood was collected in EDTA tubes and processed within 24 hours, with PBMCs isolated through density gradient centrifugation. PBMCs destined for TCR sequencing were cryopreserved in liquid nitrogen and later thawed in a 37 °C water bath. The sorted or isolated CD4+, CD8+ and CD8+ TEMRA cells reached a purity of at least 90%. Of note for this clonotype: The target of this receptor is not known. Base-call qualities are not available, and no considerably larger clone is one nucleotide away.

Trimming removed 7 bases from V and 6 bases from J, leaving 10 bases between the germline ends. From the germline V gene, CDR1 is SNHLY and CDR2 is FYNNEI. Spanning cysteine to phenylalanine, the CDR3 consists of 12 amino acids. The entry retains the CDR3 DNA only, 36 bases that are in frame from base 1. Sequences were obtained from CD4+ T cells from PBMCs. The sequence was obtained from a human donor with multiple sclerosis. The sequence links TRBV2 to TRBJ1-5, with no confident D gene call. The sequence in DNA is TGTGCCAGCAAGGAGGGTAGTCAGCCCCAGCATTTT. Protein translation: CASKEGSQPQHF.